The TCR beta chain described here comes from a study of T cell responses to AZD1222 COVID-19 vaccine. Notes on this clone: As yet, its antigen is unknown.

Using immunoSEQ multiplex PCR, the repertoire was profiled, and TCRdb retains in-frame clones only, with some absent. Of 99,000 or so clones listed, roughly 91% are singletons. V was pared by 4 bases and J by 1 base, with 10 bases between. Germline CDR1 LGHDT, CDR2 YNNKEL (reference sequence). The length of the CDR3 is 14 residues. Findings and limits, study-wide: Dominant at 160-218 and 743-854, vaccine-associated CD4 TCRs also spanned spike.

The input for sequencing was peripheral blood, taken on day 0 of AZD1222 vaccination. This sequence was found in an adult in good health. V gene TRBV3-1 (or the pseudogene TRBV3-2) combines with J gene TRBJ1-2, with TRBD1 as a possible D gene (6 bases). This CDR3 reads CASSLRGLNYGYTF. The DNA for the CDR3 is TGTGCCAGCAGCCTCAGGGGACTTAACTATGGCTACACCTTC.